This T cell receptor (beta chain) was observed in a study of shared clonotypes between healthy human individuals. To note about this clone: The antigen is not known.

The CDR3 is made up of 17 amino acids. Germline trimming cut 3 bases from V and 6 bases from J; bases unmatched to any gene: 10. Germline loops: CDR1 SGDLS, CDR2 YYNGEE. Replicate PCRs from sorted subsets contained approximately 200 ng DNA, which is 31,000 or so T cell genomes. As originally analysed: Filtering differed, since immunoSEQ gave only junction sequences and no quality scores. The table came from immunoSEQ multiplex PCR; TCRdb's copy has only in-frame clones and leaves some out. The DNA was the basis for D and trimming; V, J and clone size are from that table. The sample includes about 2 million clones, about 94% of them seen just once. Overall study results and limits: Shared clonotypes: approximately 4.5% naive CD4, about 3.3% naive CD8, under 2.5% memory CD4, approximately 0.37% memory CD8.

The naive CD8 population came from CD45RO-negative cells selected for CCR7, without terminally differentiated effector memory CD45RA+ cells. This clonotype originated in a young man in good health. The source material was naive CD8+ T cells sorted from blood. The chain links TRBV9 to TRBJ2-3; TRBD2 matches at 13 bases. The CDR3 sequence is CASSGRQGLAGRDTQYF. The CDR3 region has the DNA TGTGCCAGCAGCGGACGCCAGGGACTAGCGGGGCGGGATACGCAGTATTTT.